This T cell receptor (beta chain) was recovered during a study of T cells after posttransplantation cyclophosphamide. Findings and caveats of the study: Skin or GI-infiltrating T cells shared few TRB sequences with blood.

This clone has at least ten counts. Its target is unknown. V was clipped by 5 bases and J by 3 bases, with 13 bases between them. Germline CDR1 and CDR2: SGHAT and FQNNGV. The CDR3 is 15 residues long. Clones were sequenced by immunoSEQ multiplex PCR, and TCRdb holds only the in-frame ones, with some missing. The table lists 30,000 to 35,000 clones, with no singletons. The source material was PBMCs. The TCR originated in a woman between 50 and 59 years old in good health and a related stem cell transplant donor. The chain has TRBV11-2 and TRBJ2-2; D not certain. In DNA, the CDR3 is TGTGCCAGCAGCCAATCGGCGGTGCACACCGGGGAGCTGTTTTTT. It encodes CASSQSAVHTGELFF.